The entry below gives a single T cell receptor beta chain sequence along with its context. What it binds is not known. As for the donors, each was a healthy bone marrow donor. Looked up from germline, CDR1 is MDHEN and CDR2 is SYDVKM. CDR3 length: 18 residues. Trimming took 6 bases from V and 4 from J, leaving 27 bases between them. This entry is derived from a study of cytomegalovirus exposure and HLA in healthy donors. The PCR had 60 Vbeta and 13 Jbeta primers. The data were produced by immunoSEQ multiplex PCR, yet TCRdb's version contains in-frame clones alone and is incomplete. The table includes some 170,000 clones, approximately 80% detected once. The study, taken as a whole, reports: The productive fraction for most TCR beta V segments was about 87% or about 30% in an earlier analysis. Many donors carried some public TCRs, although rarity characterized most TCR sequences. In a later analysis, common viral pathogens appeared linked to several of the most significant clusters.

This clonotype was sampled from a young woman in good health and CMV-seropositive. This chain joins TRBV28 and TRBJ1-2; perhaps TRBD1 as D (5 bases). Sequenced material: PBMCs. The CDR3 bases are TGTGCCAGCAGCCCTAATATGGCGGGACGTCAAAAGGTCTATGGCTACACCTTC. Translating gives CASSPNMAGRQKVYGYTF.